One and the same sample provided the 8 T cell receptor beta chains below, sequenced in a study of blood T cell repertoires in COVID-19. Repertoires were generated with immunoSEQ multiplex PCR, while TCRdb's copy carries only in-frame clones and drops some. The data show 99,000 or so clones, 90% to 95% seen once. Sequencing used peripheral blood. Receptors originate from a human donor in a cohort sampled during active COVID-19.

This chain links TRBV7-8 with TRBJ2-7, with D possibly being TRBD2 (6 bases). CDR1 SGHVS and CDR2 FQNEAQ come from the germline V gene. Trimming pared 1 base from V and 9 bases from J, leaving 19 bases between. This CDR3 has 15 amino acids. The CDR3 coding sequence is TGTGCCAGCAGCTTAGAACCGAGGGCTGACGGGGGGCAGTACTTC. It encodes CASSLEPRADGGQYF.

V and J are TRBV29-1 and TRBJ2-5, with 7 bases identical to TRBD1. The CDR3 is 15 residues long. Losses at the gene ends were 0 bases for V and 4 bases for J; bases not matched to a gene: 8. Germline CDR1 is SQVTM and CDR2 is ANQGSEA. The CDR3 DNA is TGCAGCGTTGAAGATCCAAGGGGGCTGCTAGAGACCCAGTACTTC. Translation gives CSVEDPRGLLETQYF.

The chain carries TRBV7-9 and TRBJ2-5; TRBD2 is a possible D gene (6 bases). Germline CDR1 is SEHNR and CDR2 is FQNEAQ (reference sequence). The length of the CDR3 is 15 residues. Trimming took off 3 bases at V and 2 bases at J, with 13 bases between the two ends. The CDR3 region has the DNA TGTGCCAGCAGCTTGGGCGGCGGGGCACAAGAGACCCAGTACTTC. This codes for CASSLGGGAQETQYF.

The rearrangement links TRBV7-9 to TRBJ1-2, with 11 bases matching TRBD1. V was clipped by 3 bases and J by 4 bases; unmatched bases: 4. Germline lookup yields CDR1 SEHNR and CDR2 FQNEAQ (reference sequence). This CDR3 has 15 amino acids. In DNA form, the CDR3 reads TGTGCCAGCAGCTTGTCCGGGACAGGGGGCTATGGCTACACCTTC. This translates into CASSLSGTGGYGYTF.

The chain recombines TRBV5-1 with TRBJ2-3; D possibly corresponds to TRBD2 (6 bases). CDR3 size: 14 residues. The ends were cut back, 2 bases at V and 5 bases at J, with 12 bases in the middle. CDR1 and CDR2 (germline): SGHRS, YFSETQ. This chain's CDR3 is CASSFGGVEDTQYF. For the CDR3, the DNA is TGCGCCAGCAGCTTCGGAGGGGTCGAAGATACGCAGTATTTT. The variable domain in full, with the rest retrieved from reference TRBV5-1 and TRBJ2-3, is KAGVTQTPRYLIKTRGQQVTLSCSPISGHRSVSWYQQTPGQGLQFLFEYFSETQRNKGNFPGRFSGRQFSNSRSEMNVSTLELGDSALYLCASSFGGVEDTQYFGPGTRLTVL.

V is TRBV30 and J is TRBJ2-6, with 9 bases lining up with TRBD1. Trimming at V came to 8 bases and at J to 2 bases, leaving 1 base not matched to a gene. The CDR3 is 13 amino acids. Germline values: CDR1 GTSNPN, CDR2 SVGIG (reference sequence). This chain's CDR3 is CARDRAGANVLTF. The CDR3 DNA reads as TGTGCCAGGGACAGGGCTGGGGCCAACGTCCTGACTTTC.

CDR3 in DNA: TGTGCCAGCAGCTTAGAGCCTTCTTCGACAGGGGTCGAGCAGTACTTC. Its protein is CASSLEPSSTGVEQYF. The chain links TRBV7-3 to TRBJ2-7, with 8 nucleotides matching TRBD1. V dropped 2 bases and J dropped 6; count of bases not matched to a gene: 12. Germline lookup yields CDR1 SGHTA and CDR2 FQGTGA. The CDR3 consists of 16 residues.

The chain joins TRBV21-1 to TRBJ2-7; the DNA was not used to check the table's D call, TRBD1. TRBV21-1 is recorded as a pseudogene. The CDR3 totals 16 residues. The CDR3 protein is CASIIIVGARGYEQYF. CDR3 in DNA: TGTGCCAGCATCATCATTGTGGGGGCACGAGGGTACGAGCAGTACTTC.